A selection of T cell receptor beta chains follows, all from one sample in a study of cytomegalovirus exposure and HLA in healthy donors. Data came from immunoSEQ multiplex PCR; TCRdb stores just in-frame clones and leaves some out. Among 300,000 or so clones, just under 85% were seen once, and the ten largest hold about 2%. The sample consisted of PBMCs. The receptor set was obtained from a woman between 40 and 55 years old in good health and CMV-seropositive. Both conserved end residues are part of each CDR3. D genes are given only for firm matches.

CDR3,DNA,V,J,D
CASSLQAGGSTDTQYF,TGTGCCAGCAGCCTCCAAGCGGGAGGGAGCACAGATACGCAGTATTTT,TRBV11-2,TRBJ2-3,TRBD2
CASSLWGQTNTEAFF,TGTGCCAGCAGTTTATGGGGACAGACGAACACTGAAGCTTTCTTT,TRBV27,TRBJ1-1,TRBD1
CASSPSDRSYGYTF,TGTGCCAGCAGCCCTTCTGACAGGTCCTATGGCTACACCTTC,TRBV25-1,TRBJ1-2,.
CAWRGTGGTEAFF,TGTGCCTGGAGAGGGACAGGGGGCACTGAAGCTTTCTTT,TRBV30,TRBJ1-1,TRBD1
CASGDGGIPYEQYF,TGCGCCAGCGGGGATGGGGGCATCCCCTACGAGCAGTACTTC,TRBV10-2,TRBJ2-7,.
CASNLATDSVDF,TGTGCCAGCAATCTGGCCACTGACTCGGTGGATTTT,TRBV2,TRBJ1-3,.
CASSELLQGSDQPQHF,TGTGCCAGCAGTGAACTTCTCCAGGGATCGGACCAGCCCCAGCATTTT,TRBV6-1,TRBJ1-5,.
CASSRALAGNSYNEQFF,TGTGCCAGCAGTCGAGCACTAGCGGGAAACTCCTACAATGAGCAGTTCTTC,TRBV6-4,TRBJ2-1,TRBD2
CASSAGTSGLNTGELFF,TGTGCCAGCAGTGCGGGAACTAGCGGGCTTAACACCGGGGAGCTGTTTTTT,TRBV11-1,TRBJ2-2,TRBD2
CASSPQISSDTQYF,TGTGCCAGCAGTCCCCAAATCAGTTCAGATACGCAGTATTTT,TRBV27,TRBJ2-3,.